This is a list of T cell receptor beta chains from one sample in a study of blood T cells in healthy people across ages. TCRdb re-derived calls from the 5' RACE reads in MiXCR, one entry per CDR3 protein. The repertoire holds over a million distinct CDR3 sequences, with approximately 25% as singletons. Another study also made use of these data, one on T cells of mothers and their children.

Sequencing was performed on blood. These receptors came from a girl aged 2 to 10 in good health. Both conserved end residues are part of each CDR3. The D gene is left open where the match is weak. Where a row states a size, it is once, few, many or the class of an expanded clone; other rows omit it.

>few|TRBD2|TRBJ2-7|TRBV20-1
CSAPDASGYEQYF
TGCAGTGCTCCAGACGCTAGCGGGTACGAGCAGTACTTC
>many|-|TRBJ2-2|TRBV5-1
CASSPPNTGELFF
TGTGCCAGCAGCCCCCCGAACACCGGGGAGCTGTTTTTT
>-|-|TRBJ1-2|TRBV27
CASSFRERADGYTF
TGTGCCAGCAGTTTCAGGGAAAGGGCGGATGGCTACACCTTC
>-|-|TRBJ2-5|TRBV5-1
CASSHTGSEETQYF
TGCGCCAGCAGCCACACAGGGAGTGAGGAGACCCAGTACTTC
>few|-|TRBJ1-4|TRBV12-3/TRBV12-4
CASSLAGTEKLFF
TGTGCCAGCAGTTTGGCGGGTACTGAAAAACTGTTTTTT
>-|-|TRBJ2-5|TRBV11-2
CASSLDVEGNGETQYF
TGTGCCAGCAGCTTAGATGTTGAAGGGAACGGGGAGACCCAGTACTTC
>-|TRBD2|TRBJ2-3|TRBV20-1
CSARARGLAVWGTDTQYF
TGCAGTGCTAGAGCCCGGGGACTAGCGGTTTGGGGAACAGATACGCAGTATTTT
>few|-|TRBJ2-2|TRBV29-1
CSVDTGFGGELFF
TGCAGCGTTGATACCGGATTTGGCGGGGAGCTGTTTTTT
>few|TRBD1|TRBJ2-3|TRBV6-4
CASSDSIDRGRPDTQYF
TGTGCCAGCAGTGACTCGATAGACAGGGGTAGACCAGATACGCAGTATTTT
>-|-|TRBJ2-1|TRBV6-5
CASSYDPDSPKGYEQFF
TGTGCCAGCAGTTACGACCCGGACAGTCCGAAGGGCTATGAGCAGTTCTTC
>-|-|TRBJ2-3|TRBV12-3/TRBV12-4
CASSIRLSTQYF
TGTGCCAGCAGCATCAGACTATCCACGCAGTATTTT
>few|-|TRBJ1-4|TRBV2
CASSVGTEGGKLFF
TGTGCCAGCAGCGTCGGTACCGAGGGGGGAAAACTGTTTTTT
>-|-|TRBJ2-5|TRBV12-5
CASGLDRRDQETQYF
TGTGCTAGTGGTTTGGATCGGAGGGACCAAGAGACCCAGTACTTC
>-|TRBD1|TRBJ2-2|TRBV10-3
CAISVLPGQGSGELFF
TGTGCCATCAGTGTGCTACCGGGACAGGGGTCCGGGGAGCTGTTTTTT
>-|TRBD2|TRBJ2-1|TRBV20-1
CSAIWGRGSYEQFF
TGCAGTGCCATTTGGGGACGCGGGAGCTATGAGCAGTTCTTC
>-|-|TRBJ2-7|TRBV7-6
CASSSHTMAPYEQYF
TGTGCCAGCAGCTCTCACACGATGGCCCCCTACGAGCAGTACTTC
>-|-|TRBJ2-1|TRBV20-1
CSAPTDSYNEQFF
TGCAGTGCTCCGACTGATTCCTACAATGAGCAGTTCTTC
>-|-|TRBJ2-5|TRBV10-3
CAISEDGNQETQYF
TGTGCCATCAGTGAGGACGGGAACCAAGAGACCCAGTACTTC
>-|-|TRBJ2-1|TRBV29-1
CSLMGDVSSYNEQFF
TGCAGCCTCATGGGGGACGTTAGCTCCTACAATGAGCAGTTCTTC
>-|-|TRBJ2-7|TRBV4-3
CASSQDRGDVYEQYF
TGCGCCAGCAGCCAAGACAGGGGGGACGTCTACGAGCAGTACTTC
>-|-|TRBJ2-3|TRBV7-2
CASSLGRSGTDTQYF
TGTGCCAGCAGCTTGGGTCGGTCGGGCACAGATACGCAGTATTTT
>-|-|TRBJ1-1|TRBV12-3/TRBV12-4
CASSLEQTIEAFF
TGTGCCAGCAGTTTAGAACAGACGATTGAAGCTTTCTTT
>-|-|TRBJ2-1|TRBV7-9
CASGPRAGPTLDEQFF
TGTGCCAGCGGCCCTAGGGCGGGGCCTACACTCGATGAGCAGTTCTTC
>-|-|TRBJ2-5|TRBV7-6
CASSYQTQETQYF
TGTGCCAGCAGCTACCAAACCCAAGAGACCCAGTACTTC